The rows below give T cell receptor beta chains drawn from one sample of a study of T cell responses to AZD1222 COVID-19 vaccine. Using immunoSEQ multiplex PCR, the repertoire was profiled, and TCRdb retains in-frame clones only, with some absent. The table records about 160,000 clones, roughly nine tenths of them present only once. The specimen comprised peripheral blood, sampled on day 0 of AZD1222 vaccination. The receptors were gathered from an adult in good health. Each CDR3 is given with its conserved first and last residue. The D gene is left open where the match is weak. Some rows mark clone size as missing; the rest say once, few, many or name a class of expanded clone.

v_call	clone_size	j_call	d_call	cdr3_nt	cdr3_aa
TRBV7-3	.	TRBJ1-1	.	TGTGCCAGCAGCTCCGGACGGAGGGGTGTTGAAGCTTTCTTT	CASSSGRRGVEAFF
TRBV7-2	.	TRBJ2-7	.	TGTGCCAGCGGGTCCTCGGGAGTTGGGGTTAGGGAGCAGTACTTC	CASGSSGVGVREQYF
TRBV19	.	TRBJ2-7	.	TGTGCCAGTAGTACTGGTTGGGCCAAAGGCTACGAGCAGTACTTC	CASSTGWAKGYEQYF
TRBV14	.	TRBJ1-1	TRBD1	TGTGCCAGCAGCCCACTACGGACAGGGTTGAACACTGAAGCTTTCTTT	CASSPLRTGLNTEAFF
TRBV5-4	.	TRBJ2-7	.	TGTGCCAGCAGCTTCGGGACTTCGAGCTCCTACGAGCAGTACTTC	CASSFGTSSSYEQYF
TRBV6-5	.	TRBJ2-7	TRBD1	TGTGCCAGCAGTTCATCCCCGGGACAGGGTGAACGTCTCAAGTACTTC	CASSSSPGQGERLKYF
TRBV6-5	once	TRBJ2-7	TRBD2	TGTGCCAGCCTCGGGGGGTGGGATTATTACGAGCAGTACTTC	CASLGGWDYYEQYF
TRBV30	.	TRBJ2-1	.	TGTGCCTGGTGCGCGGGACAAAACCACCTAGGCGGGCGATACAATGAGCAGTTCTTC	CAWCAGQNHLGGRYNEQFF
TRBV28	.	TRBJ1-3	TRBD1	TGTGCCAGCAGTTCTCTACAGGGGAAGGGAAACACCATATATTTT	CASSSLQGKGNTIYF
TRBV10-1	.	TRBJ2-5	.	TGCGCCACCCAACCGGGCGGAGAAGAGACCCAGTACTTC	CATQPGGEETQYF
TRBV7-2	.	TRBJ2-7	.	TGTGCCAGCAGCTTAGCTGCGGCGCGCGAGCAGTACTTC	CASSLAAAREQYF
TRBV28	.	TRBJ1-5	TRBD1	TGTGCCAGCAAAACAGGGGGCCGCAATCAGCCCCAGCATTTT	CASKTGGRNQPQHF
TRBV27	.	TRBJ1-1	.	TGTGCCAGCAGTTTGGGCCTCAGACAAGCGAACACTGAAGCTTTCTTT	CASSLGLRQANTEAFF
TRBV7-2	.	TRBJ1-2	TRBD1	TGTGCCAGCAGCTCGAACAGGGGAAGCTTTGGCTACACCTTC	CASSSNRGSFGYTF
TRBV14	.	TRBJ2-1	TRBD2	TGTGCCAGCAGCCCCCCATTAGCTACTAGCGGGAGGCTGGATGAGCAGTTCTTC	CASSPPLATSGRLDEQFF
TRBV6-6	.	TRBJ1-1	.	TGTGCCAGCAGTTACCCTGGGACCCACACTGAAGCTTTCTTT	CASSYPGTHTEAFF
TRBV15	.	TRBJ1-5	TRBD1	TGTGCCACCAGCAGATTTCCACAGGGGGCGAACCAGCCCCAGCATTTT	CATSRFPQGANQPQHF
TRBV6-2/TRBV6-3	few	TRBJ1-1	.	TGTGCCAGCAGTTACCGGGGGGGATGGAGCACTGAAGCTTTCTTT	CASSYRGGWSTEAFF